Below, 30 T cell receptor beta chains from the same sample are listed, as sequenced in a study of blood T cells in healthy people across ages. A J-beta primer mix and a sample-barcoded 5' primer were used in a second PCR of roughly 7 to 12 cycles. TCRdb used MiXCR to reprocess the 5' RACE reads, holding one entry per CDR3 protein. The repertoire has about 1,800,000 distinct CDR3 sequences, approximately 30% of them found once; the top ten carry less than 9.5%. Sequencing input: blood. The receptors originated from a woman in her twenties or thirties in good health.

This clonotype was seen only a few times. The chain uses TRBV9 and TRBJ2-5; the D gene is possibly TRBD2 (5 bases). The germline V gene encodes CDR1 SGDLS and CDR2 YYNGEE. The V end was cut by 3 bases, the J end by 2 bases, with 11 bases between. CDR3 length equals 14 residues. The CDR3 loop is CASSGPGVQETQYF. Written as DNA, the CDR3 is TGTGCCAGCAGCGGACCCGGGGTTCAAGAGACCCAGTACTTC.

There are a few counts of this clonotype. V gene TRBV7-6 combines with J gene TRBJ1-2; tentative D call: TRBD1 (5 bases). Trimming stripped 4 bases from V and 5 bases from J, with 14 bases between. CDR3 length equals 14 residues. CDR1 SGHVS and CDR2 FNYEAQ come from the germline V gene. CDR3 sequence (DNA): TGTGCCAGCAGCTCCCAGCCGGGGGGTTATGGCTACACCTTC. Translated: CASSSQPGGYGYTF.

Worth noting for this clonotype: With a much larger clone just one base away, this may be a read error. The chain has TRBV7-6 and TRBJ2-7; D possibly corresponds to TRBD2 (5 bases). CDR1 is SGHVS, CDR2 FNYEAQ, per germline. The CDR3 length is 15 residues. This chain's CDR3 is CANSGKETQTYEQYF. In nucleotides, the CDR3 is TGTGCCAACAGCGGAAAAGAAACCCAAACCTACGAGCAGTACTTC.

This rearrangement joins TRBV7-2 to TRBJ2-7; possible D gene TRBD2, 5 bases. The J call is doubtful: the DNA matches TRBJ2-5 better. The CDR3 covers 14 residues. CDR1 and CDR2 from the germline V gene are SGHTA and FQGNSA. The CDR3 region is CASSLKLPGKTQYF. For the CDR3, the DNA is TGTGCCAGCAGCTTGAAACTCCCGGGAAAGACCCAGTACTTC.

The rearrangement joins TRBV2 to TRBJ2-1, with D possibly TRBD2 on 6 matching bases. Per germline, CDR1 SNHLY and CDR2 FYNNEI. V was clipped by 6 bases and J by 8 bases, with 17 bases between them. The CDR3 is made up of 14 amino acids. In nucleotides, the CDR3 is TGTGCCAGCAGGCAAGATTCGGGAGCCTATGAGCAGTTCTTC. Protein: CASRQDSGAYEQFF.

This clonotype has more than one count but fewer than ten. The DNA for the CDR3 is TGTGCCAGCAGCTTGTTGAGGACAGGGCAGTTCTTC. It translates to CASSLLRTGQFF. The rearrangement uses TRBV5-5 and TRBJ2-1, with 7 bases aligning to TRBD1. Trimming took 1 base from V and 12 from J; bases not matched to a gene: 4. Germline CDR1 reads SGHKS; CDR2 reads YYEKEE (reference sequence). CDR3 length: 12 amino acids.

The chain uses TRBV5-1 and TRBJ1-4; D uncertain. The V end was cut by 3 bases, the J end by 7 bases, with 13 bases between. In germline, CDR1 is SGHRS, CDR2 YFSETQ. The CDR3 consists of 14 residues. CDR3 amino acids: CASSWTATSEKLFF. CDR3 in DNA: TGCGCCAGCAGCTGGACCGCCACAAGTGAAAAACTGTTTTTT.

The chain joins TRBV15 to TRBJ2-1, with 10 bases fitting TRBD2. With V trimmed by 1 base and J by 4 bases, 4 bases remained unmatched. The CDR3 runs to 16 residues. Germline CDR1 is LNHNV and CDR2 is YYDKDF (reference sequence). The CDR3 DNA sequence: TGTGCCACCAGCAGAGGGACTAGCGGAGTTTACAATGAGCAGTTCTTC. Its protein is CATSRGTSGVYNEQFF.

This clonotype has a handful of counts. The V gene is TRBV7-2, the J gene TRBJ2-3; 8 bases are shared with TRBD2. CDR3 length equals 14 residues. Germline CDR1 and CDR2: SGHTA and FQGNSA. Trimming cost V 1 base and J 12 bases; bases outside gene matches: 9. The chain's CDR3 is CASSLGGTSWTQYF. The DNA of the CDR3 is TGTGCCAGCAGCTTAGGAGGGACTAGTTGGACCCAGTATTTT.

The CDR3 reads CASSIRTAQFYEQYF. CDR3 in DNA: TGTGCCAGTAGTATTAGGACAGCGCAATTCTACGAGCAGTACTTC. The chain is built from TRBV19 and TRBJ2-7, with TRBD1 as a possible D gene (6 bases). The CDR3 is made up of 15 amino acids. Trimming pared 3 bases from V and 3 bases from J, leaving 15 bases between. The V gene's germline CDR1 is LNHDA and CDR2 SQIVND (reference sequence).

The sample holds many counts of this clonotype. The J gene is TRBJ2-7, the V gene TRBV28; D tentatively reads TRBD1 or TRBD2 (5 bases each). The CDR3 consists of 11 residues. Germline lookup yields CDR1 MDHEN and CDR2 SYDVKM. Trimming took off 5 bases at V and 11 bases at J, with 13 bases between the two ends. The CDR3 reads CASSLGEWEYF. In DNA form, the CDR3 reads TGTGCCAGCAGTCTGGGGGAGTGGGAGTACTTC.

The chain links TRBV29-1 to TRBJ2-1; tentatively, D is TRBD2 (6 bases). The CDR3 consists of 15 residues. The germline CDR1 and CDR2 sequences are SQVTM and ANQGSEA. V was clipped by 5 bases and J by 6 bases, with 20 bases between them. CDR3 region: CSVRVGGRRSNEQFF. The CDR3 nucleotides read TGCAGCGTTAGGGTGGGGGGTCGTCGTTCCAATGAGCAGTTCTTC.

The chain employs TRBV29-1 and TRBJ2-2; D is unresolved. V lost 4 bases and J lost 2, with 11 bases in between. CDR3 length: 14 amino acids. Germline loops: CDR1 SQVTM, CDR2 ANQGSEA. This CDR3 is CSVGGKSNTGELFF. The CDR3 nucleotides read TGCAGCGTTGGGGGTAAAAGCAACACCGGGGAGCTGTTTTTT.

This clonotype was counted only a few times. The chain employs TRBV10-3 and TRBJ2-3; 8 nucleotides line up with TRBD2. J gave up 2 bases and V 6 bases, and 13 bases lay outside the gene matches. The length of the CDR3 is 17 residues. Germline assignment: CDR1 ENHRY and CDR2 SYGVKD. CDR3 bases: TGTGCCATCAGCGACGGTAGCGGGATCGGGAACACAGATACGCAGTATTTT. This translates into CAISDGSGIGNTDTQYF.

The chain uses TRBV24-1 and TRBJ2-2; 8 bases fit TRBD1. This CDR3 contains 18 residues. Per germline, CDR1 KGHDR and CDR2 SFDVKD. Unmatched junction bases numbered 10, after V lost 5 bases and J lost 0 bases. The DNA for the CDR3 is TGTGCCACCAGTGGCCCCGACAGGGGACCATCGAACACCGGGGAGCTGTTTTTT. Translating it yields CATSGPDRGPSNTGELFF.

This clonotype came up many times. This chain joins TRBV7-2 and TRBJ2-1, with 7 positions matching TRBD1. Trimming cost V 5 bases and J 8 bases; bases outside gene matches: 9. CDR1 SGHTA and CDR2 FQGNSA come from the germline V gene. This CDR3 contains 14 residues. In DNA form, the CDR3 reads TGTGCCAGCAGCCCCCGGGACAGTAACGATGAGCAGTTCTTC. As protein: CASSPRDSNDEQFF.

This clonotype was observed at least ten times. The chain links TRBV29-1 to TRBJ2-5; TRBD2 matches 7 bases. This CDR3 has 13 residues. The germline gives CDR1 SQVTM, CDR2 ANQGSEA. Trimming took 4 bases from V and 4 from J; bases not matched to a gene: 6. CDR3: CSVVGLVLETQYF. In nucleotides, the CDR3 is TGCAGCGTTGTAGGACTAGTTCTAGAGACCCAGTACTTC.

As DNA, the CDR3 is TGTGCCAGCAGTGAACCTACCTCTAGCACAGATACGCAGTATTTT. It encodes CASSEPTSSTDTQYF. V gene TRBV2 combines with J gene TRBJ2-3; no definite D call. V was clipped by 2 bases and J by 0 bases, with 9 bases between them. The CDR3 covers 15 residues. CDR1 SNHLY and CDR2 FYNNEI come from the germline V gene.

This rearrangement joins TRBV5-1 to TRBJ1-2, with D unresolved. Germline lookup yields CDR1 SGHRS and CDR2 YFSETQ. This CDR3 has 13 amino acids. Trimming removed 0 bases at V and 10 bases at J, with 13 bases between. The CDR3 bases are TGCGCCAGCAGCTTGGCGCCGGGCGATGACTACACCTTC. Encoded protein: CASSLAPGDDYTF.

This clonotype appeared a few times. The chain joins TRBV6-2 or TRBV6-3 to TRBJ1-5; D perhaps matches TRBD1 (6 bases). V lost 7 bases to trimming and J lost 3 bases, with 16 bases between them. The germline V gene encodes CDR1 MNHEY and CDR2 SVGEGT. The CDR3 loop spans 15 amino acids. CDR3 in amino acids: CASTDRRGPNQPQHF. DNA for the CDR3: TGTGCCAGCACCGACCGGCGGGGGCCCAATCAGCCCCAGCATTTT.

This clonotype was counted ten times or more. The genes are TRBV5-1 and TRBJ2-6; no reliable D call. This CDR3 is built from 16 residues. The germline V gene encodes CDR1 SGHRS and CDR2 YFSETQ. The V gene lost 4 bases and the J gene lost 0 bases, with 11 bases spanning the gap. The CDR3 DNA sequence: TGCGCCAGCAGCCGGGTAGAAGGCTCTGGGGCCAACGTCCTGACTTTC. This sequence encodes CASSRVEGSGANVLTF.

This chain links TRBV5-1 with TRBJ2-2; weak D call: TRBD2 (6 bases). V lost 4 bases to trimming and J lost 6 bases, with 13 bases between them. CDR1 is SGHRS, CDR2 YFSETQ, per germline. The CDR3 is made up of 14 amino acids. The CDR3 sequence is CASSIDGGPGELFF. The DNA of the CDR3 is TGCGCCAGCAGCATCGACGGGGGTCCCGGGGAGCTGTTTTTT.

The J gene is TRBJ2-3, the V gene TRBV20-1, with TRBD2 as a possible D gene (5 bases). Trimming cost V 3 bases and J 4 bases, with 14 bases left between them. This CDR3 is 14 amino acids long. Germline V gene lookup returns CDR1 DFQATT and CDR2 SNEGSKA (reference sequence). CDR3 protein: CSARDGDGADTQYF. The DNA of the CDR3 is TGCAGTGCTAGGGACGGGGATGGCGCAGATACGCAGTATTTT.

In its sample, this clonotype was seen a few times. The J gene is TRBJ2-5, the V gene TRBV11-3; D may be TRBD1 (7 bases). Trimming cost V 5 bases and J 5 bases, with 18 bases left between them. This CDR3 has 15 amino acids. The germline gives CDR1 SGHNT, CDR2 YENEEA. In nucleotides, the CDR3 is TGTGCCAGCAGCCCCCAGACAGGGACTGGCGAGACCCAGTACTTC. Protein sequence: CASSPQTGTGETQYF. The full variable domain, in which reference TRBV11-3 and TRBJ2-5 provide the parts outside the CDR3, is EAGVVQSPRYKIIEKKQPVAFWCNPISGHNTLYWYLQNLGQGPELLIRYENEEAVDDSQLPKDRFSAERLKGVDSTLKIQPAELGDSAVYLCASSPQTGTGETQYFGPGTRLLVL.

The CDR3 loop is CASSLAGARLNEQFF. The CDR3 bases are TGTGCCAGCAGCTTAGCGGGAGCCCGACTTAATGAGCAGTTCTTC. The chain couples TRBV7-2 to TRBJ2-1, with D tentatively TRBD2 (5 bases). CDR3 length equals 15 residues. V was clipped by 0 bases and J by 7 bases, with 13 bases between them. Looked up from germline, CDR1 is SGHTA and CDR2 is FQGNSA.

In this sample, this clonotype turned up many times. J is TRBJ1-2 and V is TRBV7-9; D might be TRBD1 (5 bases). CDR3 size: 13 residues. CDR1 and CDR2 from the germline V gene are SEHNR and FQNEAQ (reference sequence). V was pared by 5 bases and J by 2 bases, with 9 bases between. For the CDR3, the DNA is TGTGCCAGCAGCATGGGGCAGAACTATGGCTACACCTTC. Amino acid sequence: CASSMGQNYGYTF.

This clonotype was detected ten times or more. This could be a read error, since a much larger clone is one nucleotide away. The J gene is TRBJ2-5, the V gene TRBV28; TRBD1 agrees at 9 bases. CDR3 length: 14 residues. The V segment lost 6 bases and the J segment 1 base; nucleotides outside the gene matches: 3. Germline CDR1 and CDR2: MDHEN and SYDVKM. The CDR3 bases are TGTGCCAGCAGGTCGGGACAGGGCCAAGAGACCCAGTACTTC. Its protein is CASRSGQGQETQYF.

About this clonotype: One end of the junction does not line up with germline, which may come from a read error. The rearrangement joins TRBV6-2 or TRBV6-3 to TRBJ2-7; D gene uncertain. This CDR3 has 12 residues. Germline lookup yields CDR1 MNHEY and CDR2 SVGEGT. CDR3 in amino acids: CAISYSSGEQYF. The CDR3 bases are TGTGCCATCAGTTACTCATCGGGCGAGCAGTACTTC.

A remark on this clonotype: A much larger clone lies a single base off, so this may be a read error. The chain couples TRBV4-3 to TRBJ1-6, with a tentative D call TRBD1 (5 bases). CDR1 and CDR2 (germline): LGHNA, YSLEER. The CDR3 covers 14 residues. Trimming cost V 3 bases and J 6 bases, with 9 bases left between them. The CDR3 here is CASSQRGSNSPLHF. CDR3 bases: TGCGCCAGCAGCCAGAGGGGCTCTAATTCACCCCTCCACTTT.

In this sample, this clonotype turned up a few times. The chain couples TRBV6-2 or TRBV6-3 to TRBJ2-1; D may be TRBD2 (6 bases). This CDR3 comprises 12 residues. V was pared by 6 bases and J by 10 bases, with 13 bases between. Germline CDR1 MNHEY, CDR2 SVGEGT. For the CDR3, the DNA is TGTGCCAGCAGCTTTACTAGCAGCGAGCAGTTCTTC. Translating gives CASSFTSSEQFF.